This passage covers 6 T cell receptor beta chains from one sample sequenced in a study of human T cells and chemical hapten exposure. As to time point: patch test 1, 2 weeks after DPC sensitization. Treatment reported: therapeutic diphenylcyclopropenone sensitization with weekly scalp DPC. Each CDR3 protein is one row after TCRdb ran MiXCR on the RACE reads. The profile shows about 120,000 distinct CDR3 sequences, roughly 13% of them singletons. Sequenced here: whole blood, sampled in connection with sensitization to the hapten diphenylcyclopropenone (DPC). The receptors derive from a man between 18 and 29 years old with alopecia areata. Some clones in this sample may be carry-over from other donors' samples.

This clonotype was counted many times. This chain uses TRBV20-1 with TRBJ1-2; D uncertain. The V gene lost 0 bases and the J gene lost 8 bases, with 13 bases spanning the gap. Per the germline V gene, CDR1 is DFQATT and CDR2 is SNEGSKA (reference sequence). The length of the CDR3 is 13 residues. The CDR3: CSARDRGSGGYTF. DNA of the CDR3: TGCAGTGCTAGAGATCGTGGCTCCGGAGGCTACACCTTC.

This clonotype has just a few counts. The chain joins TRBV12-3 or TRBV12-4 to TRBJ2-3; no clear D gene. V lost 5 bases to trimming and J lost 0 bases, with 18 bases between them. CDR3 length: 17 residues. The CDR3 coding sequence is TGTGCCAGCAGTCCCTTGACGGGCAGAACTAGCACAGATACGCAGTATTTT. It is translated as CASSPLTGRTSTDTQYF.

This clonotype was detected many times. The rearrangement links TRBV6-2 or TRBV6-3 to TRBJ1-2; D uncertain. V lost 10 bases, J lost 3 bases, and 9 bases lay in between. There are 11 residues in the CDR3. CDR1 and CDR2 from the germline V gene are MNHEY and SVGEGT. CDR3 sequence reads: CATALDYGYTF. The CDR3 DNA reads as TGTGCCACCGCACTGGACTATGGCTACACCTTC.

This clonotype turned up a few times. The chain links TRBV2 to TRBJ2-2; no clear D. Germline CDR1 SNHLY, CDR2 FYNNEI. V lost 5 bases to trimming and J lost 6 bases, with 10 bases between them. CDR3 size: 13 residues. The CDR3 reads CASSKGSPGELFF. CDR3 DNA: TGTGCCAGCAGTAAAGGGTCTCCCGGGGAGCTGTTTTTT.

This clonotype was counted only a few times. The chain is built from TRBV18 and TRBJ1-1, with 7 positions matching TRBD1. Germline CDR1 is KGHSH and CDR2 is LQKENI. Trimming took 0 bases from V and 3 from J; bases not matched to a gene: 4. This CDR3 comprises 15 residues. DNA of the CDR3: TGTGCCAGCTCACCACCCACAGGGGTGTACACTGAAGCTTTCTTT. It specifies CASSPPTGVYTEAFF.

This clonotype has more than one count but fewer than ten. The chain joins TRBV7-2 to TRBJ2-5, with 8 bases matching TRBD1. J lost 6 bases, V lost 1 base, and 7 bases had no gene match. Germline lookup yields CDR1 SGHTA and CDR2 FQGNSA. This CDR3 has 15 amino acids. The CDR3 protein is CASSLGAGGLKTQYF. CDR3 bases: TGTGCCAGCAGCTTAGGTGCAGGGGGCCTGAAGACCCAGTACTTC.